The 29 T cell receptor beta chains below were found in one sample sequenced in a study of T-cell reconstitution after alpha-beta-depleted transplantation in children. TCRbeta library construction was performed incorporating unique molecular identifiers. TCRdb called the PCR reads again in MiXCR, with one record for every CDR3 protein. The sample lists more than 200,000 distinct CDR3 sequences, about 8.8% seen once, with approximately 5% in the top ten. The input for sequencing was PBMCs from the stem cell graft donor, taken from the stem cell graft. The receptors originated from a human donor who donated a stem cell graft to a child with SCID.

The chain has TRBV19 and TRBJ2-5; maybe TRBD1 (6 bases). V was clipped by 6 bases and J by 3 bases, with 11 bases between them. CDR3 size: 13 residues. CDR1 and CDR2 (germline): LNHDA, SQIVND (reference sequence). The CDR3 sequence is CASREQGKETQYF. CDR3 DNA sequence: TGTGCCAGTAGAGAGCAGGGGAAAGAGACCCAGTACTTC.

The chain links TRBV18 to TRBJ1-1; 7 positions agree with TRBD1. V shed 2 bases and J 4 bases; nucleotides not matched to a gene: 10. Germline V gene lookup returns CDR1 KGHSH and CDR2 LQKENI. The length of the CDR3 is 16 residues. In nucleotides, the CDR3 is TGTGCCAGCTCACCAGGACAGGCGGGGGAAGGCACTGAAGCTTTCTTT. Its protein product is CASSPGQAGEGTEAFF. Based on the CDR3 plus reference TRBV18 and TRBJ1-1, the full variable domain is NAGVMQNPRHLVRRRGQEARLRCSPMKGHSHVYWYRQLPEEGLKFMVYLQKENIIDESGMPKERFSAEFPKEGPSILRIQQVVRGDSAAYFCASSPGQAGEGTEAFFGQGTRLTVV.

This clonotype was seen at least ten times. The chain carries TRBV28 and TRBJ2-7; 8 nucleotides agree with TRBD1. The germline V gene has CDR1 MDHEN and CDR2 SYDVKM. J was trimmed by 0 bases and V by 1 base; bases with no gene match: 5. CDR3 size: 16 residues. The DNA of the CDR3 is TGTGCCAGCAGTTTATCGGGGACAGGTTCCTCCTACGAGCAGTACTTC. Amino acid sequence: CASSLSGTGSSYEQYF.

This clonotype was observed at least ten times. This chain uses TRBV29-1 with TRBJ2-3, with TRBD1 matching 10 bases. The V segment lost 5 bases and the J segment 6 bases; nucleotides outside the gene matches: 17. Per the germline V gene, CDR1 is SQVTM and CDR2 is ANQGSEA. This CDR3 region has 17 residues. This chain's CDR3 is CSVRLVDRGPPADTQYF. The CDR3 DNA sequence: TGCAGCGTTCGACTCGTAGACAGGGGGCCCCCGGCGGATACGCAGTATTTT.

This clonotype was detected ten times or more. This CDR3 reads CASSLWLQETQYF. The CDR3 nucleotides are TGTGCCAGCAGCTTGTGGCTCCAAGAGACCCAGTACTTC. The V gene is TRBV5-8, the J gene TRBJ2-5; no reliable D call. The V gene lost 1 base and the J gene lost 1 base, with 5 bases spanning the gap. Germline CDR1 is SGHTS and CDR2 is YDEGEE. This CDR3 is 13 amino acids long.

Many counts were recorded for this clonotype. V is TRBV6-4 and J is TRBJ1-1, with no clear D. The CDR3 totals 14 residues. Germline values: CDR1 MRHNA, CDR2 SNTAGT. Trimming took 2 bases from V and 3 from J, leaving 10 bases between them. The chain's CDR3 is CASSDRTVDTEAFF. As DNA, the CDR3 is TGTGCCAGCAGTGACCGTACCGTAGACACTGAAGCTTTCTTT.

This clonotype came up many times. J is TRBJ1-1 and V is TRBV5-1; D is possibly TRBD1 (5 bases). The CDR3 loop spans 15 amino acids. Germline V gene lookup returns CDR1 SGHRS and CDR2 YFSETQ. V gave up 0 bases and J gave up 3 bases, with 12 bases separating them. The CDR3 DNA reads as TGCGCCAGCAGCTTGGAAATTGGGGGGTACACTGAAGCTTTCTTT. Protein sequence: CASSLEIGGYTEAFF.

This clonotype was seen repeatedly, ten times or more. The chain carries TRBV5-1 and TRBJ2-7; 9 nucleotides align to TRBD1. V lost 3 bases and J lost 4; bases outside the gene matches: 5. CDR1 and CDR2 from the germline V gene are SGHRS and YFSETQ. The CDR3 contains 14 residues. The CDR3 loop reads CASSSTGGLYEQYF. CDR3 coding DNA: TGCGCCAGCAGCTCGACAGGGGGGTTGTACGAGCAGTACTTC.

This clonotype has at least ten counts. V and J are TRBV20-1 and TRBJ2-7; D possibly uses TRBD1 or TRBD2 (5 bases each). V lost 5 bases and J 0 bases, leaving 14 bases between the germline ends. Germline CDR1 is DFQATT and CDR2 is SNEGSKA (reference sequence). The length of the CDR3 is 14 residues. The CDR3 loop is CSALSGTASYEQYF. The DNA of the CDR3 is TGCAGTGCTCTATCCGGGACGGCCTCCTACGAGCAGTACTTC.

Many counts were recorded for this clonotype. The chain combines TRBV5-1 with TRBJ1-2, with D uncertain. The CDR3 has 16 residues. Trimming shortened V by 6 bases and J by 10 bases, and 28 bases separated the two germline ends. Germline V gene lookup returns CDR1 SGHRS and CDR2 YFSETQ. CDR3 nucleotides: TGCGCCAGCAAGCGGACGAACGCCCAATCGCCACACAACTACACCTTC. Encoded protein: CASKRTNAQSPHNYTF.

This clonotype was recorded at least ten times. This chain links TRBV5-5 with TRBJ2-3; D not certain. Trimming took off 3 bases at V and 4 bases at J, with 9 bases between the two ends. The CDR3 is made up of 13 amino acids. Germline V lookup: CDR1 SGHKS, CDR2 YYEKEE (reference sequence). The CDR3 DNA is TGTGCCAGCAGCTCTTACCCCCCAGATACGCAGTATTTT. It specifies CASSSYPPDTQYF. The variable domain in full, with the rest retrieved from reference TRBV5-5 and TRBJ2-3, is DAGVTQSPTHLIKTRGQQVTLRCSPISGHKSVSWYQQVLGQGPQFIFQYYEKEERGRGNFPDRFSARQFPNYSSELNVNALLLGDSALYLCASSSYPPDTQYFGPGTRLTVL.

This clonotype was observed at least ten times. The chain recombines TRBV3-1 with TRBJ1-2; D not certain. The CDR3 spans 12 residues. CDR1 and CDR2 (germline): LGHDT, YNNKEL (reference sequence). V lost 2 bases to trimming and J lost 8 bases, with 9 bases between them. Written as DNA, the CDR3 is TGTGCCAGCAGCCAAAGTACAGACGGCTACACCTTC. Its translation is CASSQSTDGYTF.

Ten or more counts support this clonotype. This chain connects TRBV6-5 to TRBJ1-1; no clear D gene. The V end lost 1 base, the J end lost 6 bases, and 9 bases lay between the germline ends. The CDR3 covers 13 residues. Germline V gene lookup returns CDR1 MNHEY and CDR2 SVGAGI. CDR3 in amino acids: CASSYLDPPEAFF. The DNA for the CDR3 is TGTGCCAGCAGTTACTTAGACCCACCTGAAGCTTTCTTT.

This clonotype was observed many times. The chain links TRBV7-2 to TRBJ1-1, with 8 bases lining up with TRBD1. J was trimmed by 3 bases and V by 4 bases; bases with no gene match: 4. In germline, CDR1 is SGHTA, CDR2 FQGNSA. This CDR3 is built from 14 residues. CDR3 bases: TGTGCCAGCAGCTCCCGGACAGGGTACACTGAAGCTTTCTTT. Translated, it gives CASSSRTGYTEAFF.

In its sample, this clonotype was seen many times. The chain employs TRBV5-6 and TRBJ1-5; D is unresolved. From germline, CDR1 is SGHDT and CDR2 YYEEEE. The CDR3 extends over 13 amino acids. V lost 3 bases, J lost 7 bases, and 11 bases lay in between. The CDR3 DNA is TGTGCCAGCAGCTACAGAGGTGGACAGCCCCAGCATTTT. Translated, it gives CASSYRGGQPQHF.

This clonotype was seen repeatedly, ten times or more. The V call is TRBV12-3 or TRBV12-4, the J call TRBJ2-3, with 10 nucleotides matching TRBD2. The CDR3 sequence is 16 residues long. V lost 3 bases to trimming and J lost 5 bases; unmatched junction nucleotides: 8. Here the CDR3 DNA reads TGTGCCAGCAGTTTTTATCGAGCTAGCGGGGGAGATACGCAGTATTTT. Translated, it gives CASSFYRASGGDTQYF.

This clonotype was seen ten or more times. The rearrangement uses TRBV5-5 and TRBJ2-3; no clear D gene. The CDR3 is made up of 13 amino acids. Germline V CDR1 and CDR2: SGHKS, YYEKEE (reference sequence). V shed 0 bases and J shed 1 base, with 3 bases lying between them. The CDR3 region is CASSLERTDTQYF. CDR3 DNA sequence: TGTGCCAGCAGCTTGGAACGCACAGATACGCAGTATTTT.

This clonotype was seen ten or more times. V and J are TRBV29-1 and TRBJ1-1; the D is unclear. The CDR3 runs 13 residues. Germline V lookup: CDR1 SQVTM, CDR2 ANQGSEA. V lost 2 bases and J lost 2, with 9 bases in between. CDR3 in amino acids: CSVEYTANTEAFF. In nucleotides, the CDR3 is TGCAGCGTTGAATACACGGCCAACACTGAAGCTTTCTTT. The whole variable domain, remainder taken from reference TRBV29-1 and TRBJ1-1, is SAVISQKPSRDICQRGTSLTIQCQVDSQVTMMFWYRQQPGQSLTLIATANQGSEATYESGFVIDKFPISRPNLTFSTLTVSNMSPEDSSIYLCSVEYTANTEAFFGQGTRLTVV.

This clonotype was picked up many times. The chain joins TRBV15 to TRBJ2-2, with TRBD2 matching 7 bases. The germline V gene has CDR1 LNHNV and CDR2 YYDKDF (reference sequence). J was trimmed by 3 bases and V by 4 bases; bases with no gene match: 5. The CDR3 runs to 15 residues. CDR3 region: CATSTGLGDTGELFF. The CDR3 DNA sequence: TGTGCCACCAGCACAGGACTAGGGGACACCGGGGAGCTGTTTTTT.

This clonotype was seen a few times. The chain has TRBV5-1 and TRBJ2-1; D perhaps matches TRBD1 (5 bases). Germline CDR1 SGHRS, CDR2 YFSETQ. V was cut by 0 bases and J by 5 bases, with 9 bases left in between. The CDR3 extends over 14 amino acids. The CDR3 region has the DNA TGCGCCAGCAGCTTGGACGACAGCGACAATGAGCAGTTCTTC. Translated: CASSLDDSDNEQFF.

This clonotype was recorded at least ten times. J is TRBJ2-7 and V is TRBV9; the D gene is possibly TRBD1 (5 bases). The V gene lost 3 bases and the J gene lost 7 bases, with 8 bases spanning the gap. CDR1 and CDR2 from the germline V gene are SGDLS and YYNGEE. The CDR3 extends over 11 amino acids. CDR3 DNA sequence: TGTGCCAGCAGCGACCCAGGGGAGCAGTACTTC. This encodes CASSDPGEQYF.

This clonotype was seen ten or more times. The CDR3 DNA is TGCAGTGCTAGCAGACAGACCTATGGCTACACCTTC. As protein: CSASRQTYGYTF. The chain employs TRBV20-1 and TRBJ1-2; D is perhaps TRBD1 (5 bases). Germline lookup yields CDR1 DFQATT and CDR2 SNEGSKA (reference sequence). The CDR3 runs to 12 residues. Trimming cost V 3 bases and J 4 bases, with 9 bases left between them.

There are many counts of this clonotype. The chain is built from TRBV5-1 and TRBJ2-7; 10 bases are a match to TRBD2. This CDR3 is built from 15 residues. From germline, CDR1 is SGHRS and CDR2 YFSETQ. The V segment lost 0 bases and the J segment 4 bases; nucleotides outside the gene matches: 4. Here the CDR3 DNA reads TGCGCCAGCAGCTTGGGTGGACTAGCGGTTTACGAGCAGTACTTC. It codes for CASSLGGLAVYEQYF.

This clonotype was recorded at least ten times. The CDR3 loop reads CASSVGPNTEAFF. The CDR3 DNA reads TGTGCCAGCAGCGTAGGGCCAAACACTGAAGCTTTCTTT. The chain links TRBV9 to TRBJ1-1; D call uncertain. The ends were cut back, 0 bases at V and 2 bases at J, with 5 bases in the middle. Germline V gene lookup returns CDR1 SGDLS and CDR2 YYNGEE. There are 13 residues in the CDR3. Based on the CDR3 plus reference TRBV9 and TRBJ1-1, the full variable domain is DSGVTQTPKHLITATGQRVTLRCSPRSGDLSVYWYQQSLDQGLQFLIQYYNGEERAKGNILERFSAQQFPDLHSELNLSSLELGDSALYFCASSVGPNTEAFFGQGTRLTVV.

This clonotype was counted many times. This chain's CDR3 is CASSPLINQPQHF. Here the CDR3 DNA reads TGTGCCAGCAGTCCCCTCATCAATCAGCCCCAGCATTTT. V usage is TRBV28 and J usage is TRBJ1-5; D remains ambiguous. CDR3 length: 13 amino acids. The germline V and J ends were trimmed by 5 bases and 3 bases, with 8 bases remaining between them. In germline, CDR1 is MDHEN, CDR2 SYDVKM.

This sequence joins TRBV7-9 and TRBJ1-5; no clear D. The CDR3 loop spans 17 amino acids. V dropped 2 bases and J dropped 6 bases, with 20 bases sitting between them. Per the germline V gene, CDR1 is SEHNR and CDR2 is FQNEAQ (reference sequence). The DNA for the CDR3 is TGTGCCAGCAGCTTATCCCCCGGGGAGGGAGTGTTTCAGCCCCAGCATTTT. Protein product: CASSLSPGEGVFQPQHF.

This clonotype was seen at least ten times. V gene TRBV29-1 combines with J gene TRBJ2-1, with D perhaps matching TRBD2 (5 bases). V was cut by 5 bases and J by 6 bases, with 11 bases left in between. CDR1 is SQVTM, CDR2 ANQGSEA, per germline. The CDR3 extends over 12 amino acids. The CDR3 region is CSVRSGGNEQFF. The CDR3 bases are TGCAGCGTTCGATCAGGAGGCAATGAGCAGTTCTTC.

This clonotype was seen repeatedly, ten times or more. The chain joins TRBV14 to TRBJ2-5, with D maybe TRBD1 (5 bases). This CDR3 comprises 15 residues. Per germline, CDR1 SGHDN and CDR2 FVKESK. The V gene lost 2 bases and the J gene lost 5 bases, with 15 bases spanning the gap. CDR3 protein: CASSQLQGVLETQYF. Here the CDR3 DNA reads TGTGCCAGCAGCCAACTTCAAGGGGTATTGGAGACCCAGTACTTC.

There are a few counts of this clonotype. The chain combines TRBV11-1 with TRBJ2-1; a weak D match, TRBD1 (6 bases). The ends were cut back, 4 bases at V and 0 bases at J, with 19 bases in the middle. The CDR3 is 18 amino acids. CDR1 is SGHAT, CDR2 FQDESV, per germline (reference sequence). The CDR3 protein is CASSSRRGSTSSYNEQFF. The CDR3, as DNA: TGTGCCAGCAGCTCCAGAAGGGGGTCGACGAGCTCCTACAATGAGCAGTTCTTC.